This T cell receptor (beta chain) emerged from a study of T cells after yellow fever vaccination. Via MiXCR, TCRdb re-called the 5' RACE reads, giving one row per CDR3 protein. This table has 150,000 to 200,000 distinct CDR3 sequences, 9.3% appearing once. This clonotype was seen a single time. Compared with germline, one end of the junction differs, possibly owing to a read error. This CDR3 contains 14 residues. CDR1 is SGHRS and CDR2 is YFSETQ in the germline V gene. The chain combines TRBV5-1 with TRBJ2-3; D is possibly TRBD1 (5 bases). This material consisted of CD8+ T cells sorted from PBMCs, taken 45 days after the yellow fever booster vaccination. The origin of this receptor is a man younger than 35 who received the YFV17D yellow fever vaccine. The CDR3 loop is CASSLRGPTDTRYF. CDR3 coding DNA: TGCGCCAGCAGCTTAAGGGGCCCCACAGATACGCGGTATTTT.